The subject of this entry is one T cell receptor beta chain. The sample originates from a study of T cell changes during pregnancy in multiple sclerosis. Here immunoSEQ multiplex PCR was the method, and the copy in TCRdb shows in-frame clones only, minus some. The sample shows 30,000 to 40,000 clones, roughly 93% of them seen only once. Trimming removed 0 bases from V and 7 bases from J, with 11 bases in between. CDR3 length: 13 residues. Germline loops: CDR1 SGDLS, CDR2 YYNGEE. The genes are TRBV9 and TRBJ2-7; possible D gene TRBD2, 5 bases. The specimen was CD8+ T cells from peripheral blood mononuclear cells, collected in the third trimester of pregnancy. This sequence was found in a female donor with multiple sclerosis, enrolled in a pregnancy study. CDR3: CASSVDRAEEQYF. CDR3 nucleotide sequence: TGTGCCAGCAGCGTAGATCGAGCGGAGGAGCAGTACTTC.